This passage covers 18 T cell receptor beta chains from one sample sequenced in a study of control samples from healthy donors and cancer patients. TCRdb keeps only in-frame clones here, not all; method: immunoSEQ multiplex PCR. The repertoire includes fewer than 90,000 clones, about 88% of them detected once, and 4.5% to 6% sits in the top ten. Sequenced: blood. Receptors originate from a woman aged 45-65 years in good health.

The rearrangement links TRBV3-1 (or the pseudogene TRBV3-2) to TRBJ2-1, with D perhaps matching TRBD2 (7 bases). The CDR3 loop spans 17 amino acids. CDR1 is LGHDT, CDR2 YNNKEL, per germline (reference sequence). V lost 1 base and J 4 bases, leaving 17 bases between the germline ends. The CDR3: CASSQVGAGASYNEQFF. The CDR3 DNA reads TGTGCCAGCAGCCAAGTCGGCGCGGGGGCGTCGTACAATGAGCAGTTCTTC.

The rearrangement joins TRBV2 to TRBJ2-3; the D is unclear. Germline V gives CDR1 SNHLY, CDR2 FYNNEI. The CDR3 is made up of 12 amino acids. Trimming pared 6 bases from V and 5 bases from J, leaving 9 bases between. CDR3 residues: CASRLSGDTQYF. CDR3 in DNA: TGTGCCAGCAGGTTGTCTGGAGATACGCAGTATTTT.

The table lists this clone with a few counts. The same CDR3 arises from other DNA sequences in this sample as well. This rearrangement joins TRBV30 to TRBJ1-6; D remains ambiguous. This CDR3 is 14 amino acids long. CDR1 and CDR2 from the germline V gene are GTSNPN and SVGIG (reference sequence). V lost 5 bases and J lost 4, with 12 bases in between. In nucleotides, the CDR3 is TGTGCCTGGCGCTATAGCGATTATAATTCACCCCTCCACTTT. Encoded protein: CAWRYSDYNSPLHF.

The chain links TRBV19 to TRBJ1-1, with a possible D match to TRBD1 (5 bases). With 5 bases removed from V and 6 bases from J, the gap between germline ends came to 19 bases. The length of the CDR3 is 15 residues. Germline CDR1 and CDR2: LNHDA and SQIVND (reference sequence). The CDR3, as DNA: TGTGCCAGTAGTTCACCACTGGGGGGAGATCCTGAAGCTTTCTTT. Protein: CASSSPLGGDPEAFF.

The gene calls are TRBV7-9 and TRBJ1-4, with a weak D call TRBD1 (5 bases). Germline lookup yields CDR1 SEHNR and CDR2 FQNEAQ (reference sequence). V gave up 1 base and J gave up 1 base, with 10 bases separating them. This CDR3 comprises 16 residues. The CDR3 is CASSLVQALTNEKLFF. The CDR3 nucleotides read TGTGCCAGCAGCTTAGTACAGGCTCTAACTAATGAAAAACTGTTTTTT.

The V gene is TRBV5-4, the J gene TRBJ2-7; 8 positions match TRBD2. The V and J ends lost 3 bases and 2 bases, in that order; junction bases with no gene match: 7. The germline CDR1 and CDR2 sequences are SGHNT and YYREEE (reference sequence). This CDR3 comprises 15 residues. CDR3 sequence: CASSYPGGGTYEQYF. The CDR3 bases are TGTGCCAGCAGCTACCCGGGGGGGGGAACCTACGAGCAGTACTTC. Full variable domain (remainder filled in from reference TRBV5-4 and TRBJ2-7): ETGVTQSPTHLIKTRGQQVTLRCSSQSGHNTVSWYQQALGQGPQFIFQYYREEENGRGNFPPRFSGLQFPNYSSELNVNALELDDSALYLCASSYPGGGTYEQYFGPGTRLTVT.

As concerns this clone: Being one base from a much bigger clone, this may be a read error. This sequence joins TRBV5-7 and TRBJ2-1, with 7 bases that match TRBD2. TRBV5-7 has ORF status, its function being uncertain. This CDR3 is built from 12 residues. J gave up 8 bases and V 2 bases, and 1 base lay outside the gene matches. CDR3 loop: CASSLSGDEQFF. DNA for the CDR3: TGTGCCAGCAGCTTAAGCGGGGATGAGCAGTTCTTC.

V gene TRBV14 combines with J gene TRBJ1-6; D remains ambiguous. Germline assignment: CDR1 SGHDN and CDR2 FVKESK. V was trimmed by 0 bases and J by 8 bases, leaving 8 bases between them. The CDR3 has 14 amino acids. The CDR3 nucleotides are TGTGCCAGCAGCCAAGATTCGGATGATTCACCCCTCCACTTT. Protein product: CASSQDSDDSPLHF. Complete variable domain (other parts from reference TRBV14 and TRBJ1-6): EAGVTQFPSHSVIEKGQTVTLRCDPISGHDNLYWYRRVMGKEIKFLLHFVKESKQDESGMPNNRFLAERTGGTYSTLKVQPAELEDSGVYFCASSQDSDDSPLHFGNGTRLTVT.

The V gene is TRBV2, the J gene TRBJ1-1; unclear D gene. This CDR3 is built from 12 residues. V was trimmed by 8 bases and J by 3 bases, leaving 10 bases between them. Germline CDR1 reads SNHLY; CDR2 reads FYNNEI. The CDR3: CASSSRDTEAFF. In DNA, the CDR3 is TGTGCCAGCTCCAGTCGGGACACTGAAGCTTTCTTT.

This chain joins TRBV4-1 and TRBJ2-5, with a tentative D call TRBD1 (5 bases). Germline-derived CDR1 and CDR2 are MGHRA and YSYEKL. CDR3 size: 16 residues. Trimming stripped 0 bases from V and 4 bases from J, with 15 bases between. The CDR3 spells CASSQDPGRTGETQYF. The DNA of the CDR3 is TGCGCCAGCAGCCAAGATCCGGGCCGAACAGGAGAGACCCAGTACTTC.

The chain employs TRBV6-1 and TRBJ1-6, with D unresolved. V shed 2 bases and J shed 9 bases, with 14 bases lying between them. There are 15 residues in the CDR3. Germline assignment: CDR1 MNHNS and CDR2 SASEGT. CDR3 nucleotide sequence: TGTGCCAGCAGTGAATCAGGCCCGCCGATTTCACCCCTCCACTTT. It yields the protein CASSESGPPISPLHF.

This chain links TRBV5-6 with TRBJ1-4, with D tentatively TRBD1 (5 bases). Germline values: CDR1 SGHDT, CDR2 YYEEEE. This CDR3 has 14 amino acids. V was clipped by 0 bases and J by 6 bases, with 9 bases between them. CDR3 DNA sequence: TGTGCCAGCAGCTTGGCAGGGTGGGATGAAAAACTGTTTTTT. Protein product: CASSLAGWDEKLFF.

J is TRBJ2-2 and V is TRBV11-3; D could derive from TRBD1 or TRBD2 (7 bases each). This CDR3 spans 14 amino acids. V was pared by 5 bases and J by 6 bases, with 13 bases between. The V gene's germline CDR1 is SGHNT and CDR2 YENEEA. CDR3 DNA sequence: TGTGCCAGCAGCAACCAGGGGGGGCCCGGGGAGCTGTTTTTT. It codes for CASSNQGGPGELFF.

In the case of this clone: The same CDR3 arises from other DNA sequences in this sample as well. The rearrangement uses TRBV10-3 and TRBJ1-2; D not resolved. With 3 bases removed from V and 4 bases from J, the gap between germline ends came to 3 bases. The CDR3 totals 11 residues. Germline-derived CDR1 and CDR2 are ENHRY and SYGVKD. CDR3 in amino acids: CAISDSYGYTF. The CDR3 bases are TGTGCCATCAGTGATAGCTATGGCTACACCTTC.

This chain connects TRBV19 to TRBJ1-4; TRBD1 matches 7 bases. The CDR3 has 14 residues. V gave up 7 bases and J gave up 5 bases; unmatched junction bases: 7. Germline V gene data show CDR1 as LNHDA and CDR2 as SQIVND (reference sequence). Written as DNA, the CDR3 is TGTGCCAGTACCACTGGACAGGTGAATGAAAAACTGTTTTTT. As protein: CASTTGQVNEKLFF.

DNA of the CDR3: TGTGCCACCGCTGACAGGGGAGGCACAGATACGCAGTATTTT. This gives the protein CATADRGGTDTQYF. The chain carries TRBV19 and TRBJ2-3; TRBD1 matches at 8 bases. CDR1 LNHDA and CDR2 SQIVND come from the germline V gene (reference sequence). The ends lost 10 bases at V and 1 base at J; junction bases unmatched: 7. The CDR3 is made up of 14 amino acids.

V usage is TRBV19 and J usage is TRBJ1-1; unclear D gene. From germline, CDR1 is LNHDA and CDR2 SQIVND (reference sequence). Trimming pared 4 bases from V and 1 base from J, leaving 7 bases between. This CDR3 has 13 amino acids. In nucleotides, the CDR3 is TGTGCCAGTAGTAACGGGGAGAACACTGAAGCTTTCTTT. This gives the protein CASSNGENTEAFF.

The CDR3 loop reads CASSGGYGPLHF. CDR3 DNA sequence: TGTGCCAGCAGCGGGGGGTACGGACCCCTCCACTTT. This chain joins TRBV11-2 and TRBJ1-6, with a possible D match to TRBD1 (5 bases). Germline V lookup: CDR1 SGHAT, CDR2 FQNNGV. The CDR3 runs to 12 residues. V lost 5 bases, J lost 12 bases, and 11 bases lay in between.